A selection of T cell receptor beta chains follows, all from one sample in a study of blood T cell repertoires in COVID-19. Profiled with immunoSEQ multiplex PCR; TCRdb holds only in-frame clones, not every one. Of about 280,000 clones in the sample, over 75% were seen once. Sequenced material: PBMCs or T cells enriched from blood (not recorded which). The source of these receptors is a woman in her twenties or thirties who had recovered from COVID-19. Both conserved end residues are trimmed from each CDR3.

V: TRBV27
J: TRBJ2-1
CDR3: ASSLRSGHNEQF

V: TRBV11-3
J: TRBJ2-7
CDR3: ASSLPASGGYSYEQY

V: TRBV18
J: TRBJ1-3
CDR3: ASSLGGSSGNTIY

V: TRBV2
J: TRBJ2-1
CDR3: ASSGRGTSGTSSYNEQF

V: TRBV28
J: TRBJ1-2
CDR3: ASTPTGFDYYGYT

V: TRBV28
J: TRBJ1-5
CDR3: ASTGGWALGSNQPQH

V: TRBV24-1
J: TRBJ1-1
CDR3: ATSASDRGTGEAF

V: TRBV20-1
J: TRBJ2-7
CDR3: SARDSPRFY

V: TRBV5-4
J: TRBJ1-4
CDR3: ASSLMDSDNEKLF

V: TRBV27
J: TRBJ2-7
CDR3: ASSLTTTYEQY

V: TRBV28
J: TRBJ1-2
CDR3: ASSLWRDSFYGYT

V: TRBV7-9
J: TRBJ1-2
CDR3: ASSLRRTEGYT

V: TRBV5-4
J: TRBJ2-7
CDR3: ASSSPTLGEPEQY

V: TRBV4-1
J: TRBJ1-1
CDR3: ASSYSHGGTEAF

V: TRBV2
J: TRBJ2-7
CDR3: ASSERRGAWEQY

V: TRBV7-9
J: TRBJ2-6
CDR3: ASSYTGLSGANVLT

V: TRBV5-4
J: TRBJ2-2
CDR3: ASSVGLGNTGELF

V: TRBV5-1
J: TRBJ1-1
CDR3: ASSLLQSQGTEAF

V: TRBV29-1
J: TRBJ1-2
CDR3: SVDGQGVYT

V: TRBV4-2
J: TRBJ1-1
CDR3: ASSQELTRGFKNTEAF

V: TRBV28
J: TRBJ1-1
CDR3: ASSPWTGQNTEAF

V: TRBV5-1
J: TRBJ2-3
CDR3: ASSEAGTVITDTQY

V: TRBV20-1
J: TRBJ1-5
CDR3: SASAPGQGNWPQH

V: TRBV9
J: TRBJ1-1
CDR3: ASSVASWGTEAF

V: TRBV19
J: TRBJ1-5
CDR3: ASSRRLVQPQH

V: TRBV20-1
J: TRBJ1-5
CDR3: SASAGSNQPQH

V: TRBV3-1/TRBV3-2
J: TRBJ2-3
CDR3: ASSQDKGGGRTDTQY

V: TRBV30
J: TRBJ1-2
CDR3: AWTQAVGGYT

V: TRBV4-3
J: TRBJ2-1
CDR3: ASSQDVGRETYNEQF

V: TRBV28
J: TRBJ2-7
CDR3: ASSPGQGAREQY

V: TRBV7-2
J: TRBJ1-1
CDR3: ASSFTGNTEAF

V: TRBV23-1
J: TRBJ1-2
CDR3: ASSQFHKDRGHDYGYT

V: TRBV19
J: TRBJ1-5
CDR3: ASSRGYQPQH

V: TRBV3-1/TRBV3-2
J: TRBJ1-2
CDR3: ASSQAGQGLYGYT

V: TRBV7-2
J: TRBJ2-1
CDR3: ASSHTPGGEQF

V: TRBV9
J: TRBJ2-3
CDR3: ASSQGGSATDTQY

V: TRBV20-1
J: TRBJ2-3
CDR3: SQRSTDTQY

V: TRBV28
J: TRBJ2-6
CDR3: ASLVAGGSSGANVLT

V: TRBV6-5
J: TRBJ2-2
CDR3: ASSYGQITTGELF

V: TRBV24-1
J: TRBJ2-3
CDR3: ATSATTREGRDTQY

V: TRBV7-2
J: TRBJ2-7
CDR3: ASSPGLARPEQY

V: TRBV7-9
J: TRBJ1-4
CDR3: ASSPTGGEKLF

V: TRBV27
J: TRBJ1-1
CDR3: ASSSQGAVMNTEAF

V: TRBV7-9
J: TRBJ1-4
CDR3: ASSLRTGTADEKLF

V: TRBV19
J: TRBJ2-2
CDR3: ASSLGQANTGELF